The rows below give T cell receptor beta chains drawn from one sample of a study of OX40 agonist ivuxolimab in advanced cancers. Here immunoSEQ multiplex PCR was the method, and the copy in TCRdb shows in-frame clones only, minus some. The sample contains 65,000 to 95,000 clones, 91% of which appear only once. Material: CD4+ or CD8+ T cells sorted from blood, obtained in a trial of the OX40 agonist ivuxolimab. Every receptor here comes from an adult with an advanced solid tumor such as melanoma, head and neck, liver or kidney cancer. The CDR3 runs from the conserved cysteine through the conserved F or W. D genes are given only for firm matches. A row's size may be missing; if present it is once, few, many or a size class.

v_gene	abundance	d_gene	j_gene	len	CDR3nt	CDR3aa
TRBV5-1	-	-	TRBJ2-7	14	TGCGCCAGCAGCTTGGTGGGAGGACAGGCCGAGCAGTACTTC	CASSLVGGQAEQYF
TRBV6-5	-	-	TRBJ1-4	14	TGTGCCAGCAGTTACCTGCAGGGAGGTGAAAAACTGTTTTTT	CASSYLQGGEKLFF
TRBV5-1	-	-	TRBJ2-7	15	TGCGCCAGCAGCTTGGCTTCGGCGGGAAACTACGAGCAGTACTTC	CASSLASAGNYEQYF
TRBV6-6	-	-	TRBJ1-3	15	TGTGCCAGCAGTGTCGACAGTTTGGGGGGAAACACCATATATTTT	CASSVDSLGGNTIYF
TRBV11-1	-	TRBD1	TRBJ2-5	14	TGTGCCAGCAGCCGCGGACAGGGCAAAGAGACCCAGTACTTC	CASSRGQGKETQYF
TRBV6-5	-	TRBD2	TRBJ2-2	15	TGTGCCAGCAGGAGGGGACTAGCGGGATCAGGGGAGCTGTTTTTT	CASRRGLAGSGELFF
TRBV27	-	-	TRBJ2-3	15	TGTGCCAGCAGTTTGAGGGGGTTTATCCAGGATACGCAGTATTTT	CASSLRGFIQDTQYF
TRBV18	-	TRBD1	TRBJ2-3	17	TGTGCCAGCTCACCACGACTTCCGGGACAGGGGTCAGATACGCAGTATTTT	CASSPRLPGQGSDTQYF
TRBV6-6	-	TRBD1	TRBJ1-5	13	TGTGCCAGCAGTTATCCACAGGGGCAGCCCCAGCATTTT	CASSYPQGQPQHF
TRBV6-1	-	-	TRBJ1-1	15	TGTGCCAGCACCAAATCAGACAGACAGAACACTGAAGCTTTCTTT	CASTKSDRQNTEAFF
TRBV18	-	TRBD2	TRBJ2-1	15	TGTGCCAGCTCACCACTAGCGGGAATCAACAATGAGCAGTTCTTC	CASSPLAGINNEQFF
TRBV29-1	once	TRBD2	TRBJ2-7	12	TGCAGCGTTGCTGCGGGGGCCTACGAGCAGTACTTC	CSVAAGAYEQYF
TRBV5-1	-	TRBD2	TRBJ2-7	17	TGCGCCAGCAGCCCGGGACTAGCGGGTTCAAGCTCCTACGAGCAGTACTTC	CASSPGLAGSSSYEQYF
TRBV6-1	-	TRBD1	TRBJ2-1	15	TGTGCCAGCAGTGATGCGGGACAGGGCTACAATGAGCAGTTCTTC	CASSDAGQGYNEQFF
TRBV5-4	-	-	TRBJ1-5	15	TGTGCCAGCAGCTTTGATAAGGGGGTCGGGCAGCCCCAGCATTTT	CASSFDKGVGQPQHF
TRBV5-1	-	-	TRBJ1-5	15	TGCGCCAGCAGTTTGGACGGGGCGTCGCATCAGCCCCAGCATTTT	CASSLDGASHQPQHF
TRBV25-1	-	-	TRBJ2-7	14	TGTGCCAGCAGTGGCACGCTGCCCCCCTTTGAGCAGTACTTC	CASSGTLPPFEQYF
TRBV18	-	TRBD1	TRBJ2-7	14	TGTGCCAGCTCAGGACAGGGAAGCTCCTACGAGCAGTACTTC	CASSGQGSSYEQYF
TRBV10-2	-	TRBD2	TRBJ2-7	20	TGCGCCAGCAGTGAGTCGAGGTTTGCTAGCGGGAGGGTCTCCTCGGGCGAGCAGTACTTC	CASSESRFASGRVSSGEQYF
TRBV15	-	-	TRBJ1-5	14	TGTGCCACCAGCGGAGGGGGTCTGGCTCAGCCCCAGCATTTT	CATSGGGLAQPQHF
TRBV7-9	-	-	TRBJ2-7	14	TGTGCCAGCAGCCAAAATGAAGGGGCCTACGAGCAGTACTTC	CASSQNEGAYEQYF
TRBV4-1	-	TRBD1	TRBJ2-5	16	TGCGCCAGCAGCCAAGGACAGGGGCCTGGCCAAGAGACCCAGTACTTC	CASSQGQGPGQETQYF
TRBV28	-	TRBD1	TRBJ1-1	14	TGTGCCAGCAGCACGGGACAGGGGTTGACTGAAGCTTTCTTT	CASSTGQGLTEAFF
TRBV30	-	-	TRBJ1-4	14	TGTGCCTGGAGTGAGGGGTCGGCTAATGAAAAACTGTTTTTT	CAWSEGSANEKLFF
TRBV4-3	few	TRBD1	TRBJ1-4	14	TGCGCCAGCAGCGAGACAGGGGCGGCTGAAAAACTGTTTTTT	CASSETGAAEKLFF
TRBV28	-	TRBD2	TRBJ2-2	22	TGTGCCAGCAGTTTCGATTGGGACAGAATGACTAGCGGCCTGACGAACACCGGGGAGCTGTTTTTT	CASSFDWDRMTSGLTNTGELFF
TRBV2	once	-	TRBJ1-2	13	TGTGCCAGCAAGGAGGGGCGGATCTATGGCTACACCTTC	CASKEGRIYGYTF
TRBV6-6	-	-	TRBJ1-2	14	TGTGCCAGCAGTTACTCGGAAGGTAACTATGGCTACACCTTC	CASSYSEGNYGYTF
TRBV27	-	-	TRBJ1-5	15	TGTGCCAGCAGTGTGACAGCATATAGCAATCAGCCCCAGCATTTT	CASSVTAYSNQPQHF
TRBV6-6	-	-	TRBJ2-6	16	TGTGCCAGCAGTCCCACAACAGTCTCTGGGGCCAACGTCCTGACTTTC	CASSPTTVSGANVLTF
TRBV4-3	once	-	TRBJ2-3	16	TGCGCCAGCAGCCAAGACCCCTACTATGAAGGAGATACGCAGTATTTT	CASSQDPYYEGDTQYF
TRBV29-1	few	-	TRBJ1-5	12	TGCAGCGTTGGCAGCCTTAATCAGCCCCAGCATTTT	CSVGSLNQPQHF
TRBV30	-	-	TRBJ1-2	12	TGTGCCGCTGCCCGGGTGGGTACCCCTTTAAACTTC	CAAARVGTPLNF
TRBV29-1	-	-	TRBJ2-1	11	TGCAGCGCAGGGCACACCAATGAGCAGTTCTTC	CSAGHTNEQFF
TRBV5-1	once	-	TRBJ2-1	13	TGCGCCAGCAGCTTGGAAGTCAACAATGAGCAGTTCTTC	CASSLEVNNEQFF
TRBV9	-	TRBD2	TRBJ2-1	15	TGTGCCAGCAGCGTAGACAGCGGGAGTGTCAATGAGCAGTTCTTC	CASSVDSGSVNEQFF
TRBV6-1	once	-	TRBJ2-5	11	TGTGCCAGCAGTCTAGACAGTACCCAGTACTTC	CASSLDSTQYF
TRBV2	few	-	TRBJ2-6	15	TGTGCCAGCAGAGAACCAGGGAGTGGGGCCAACGTCCTGACTTTC	CASREPGSGANVLTF
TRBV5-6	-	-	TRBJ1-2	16	TGTGCCAGCAGCCCTAAAACAGGGTTGTGGAACTATGGCTACACCTTC	CASSPKTGLWNYGYTF
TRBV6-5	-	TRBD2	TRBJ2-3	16	TGTGCCAGCAGATACGGGGGGGGGACTAGCACAGATACGCAGTATTTT	CASRYGGGTSTDTQYF
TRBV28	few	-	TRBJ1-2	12	TGTGCCAGCAGAGACCATAACTATGGCTACACCTTC	CASRDHNYGYTF
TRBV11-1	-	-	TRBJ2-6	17	TGTGCCAGCAGCTTAGGGTCAGGGGTGAGCGGGGCCAACGTCCTGACTTTC	CASSLGSGVSGANVLTF
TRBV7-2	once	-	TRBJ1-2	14	TGTGCCAGCAGCTTAGGGGGAGCTAACTATGGCTACACCTTC	CASSLGGANYGYTF
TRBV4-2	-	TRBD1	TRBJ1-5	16	TGTGCCAGCAGCCAAGATTCCGGGACAGGCAATCAGCCCCAGCATTTT	CASSQDSGTGNQPQHF
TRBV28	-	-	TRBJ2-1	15	TGTGCCAGCAGTGGCGGACTACCCGCAGGCGGTGAGCAGTTCTTC	CASSGGLPAGGEQFF
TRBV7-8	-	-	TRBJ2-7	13	TGTGCCAGCAGCCCCCAGGGTCCTCGGGAGCAGTACTTC	CASSPQGPREQYF
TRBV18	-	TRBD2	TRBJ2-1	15	TGTGCCAGCTCACCACCGGCGGGAGGGAACAATGAGCAGTTCTTC	CASSPPAGGNNEQFF
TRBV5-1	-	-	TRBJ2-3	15	TGCGCCAGCAGCCCTACCGGGAGCAGCACAGATACGCAGTATTTT	CASSPTGSSTDTQYF
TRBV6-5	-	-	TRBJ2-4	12	TGTGCCAGCAAAGGAGCCAAAAACATTCAGTACTTC	CASKGAKNIQYF
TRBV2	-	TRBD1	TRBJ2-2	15	TGTGCCAGCAACCAGGACAGGGGTGGTGCCGGGGAGCTGTTTTTT	CASNQDRGGAGELFF
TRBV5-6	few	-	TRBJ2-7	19	TGTGCCAGCAGCCTAAAGCGTGGGGAATGGGAGTTTATTCCCTACGAGCAGTACTTC	CASSLKRGEWEFIPYEQYF
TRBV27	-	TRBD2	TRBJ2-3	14	TGTGCCAGCAGGGGGGGACTATCGACAGATACGCAGTATTTT	CASRGGLSTDTQYF
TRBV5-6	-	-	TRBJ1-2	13	TGTGCCAGCAGCTTTCGGGGGAACGCTGGCTACACCTTC	CASSFRGNAGYTF
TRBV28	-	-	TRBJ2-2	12	TGTGCCAGCAGTTTTGGGGCCGGGGAGCTGTTTTTT	CASSFGAGELFF